Listed here are 5 T cell receptor beta chains from one sample, sequenced in a study of regulatory T cells in long-lasting Graves disease. iRepertoire HTBI primers and Arm-PCR of CDR3 regions built TCR beta libraries. MiXCR was run by TCRdb on the multiplex PCR reads, yielding one entry per CDR3 protein. The sample has about 420,000 distinct CDR3 sequences; about 17% are singletons. As to time point: newly diagnosed GD, antithyroid drugs for less than 3 months. Isolated PBMC RNA provided the starting material for the TCR library. These data were likewise used in another study, on T cells in Graves' hyperthyroidism and ophthalmopathy.

Sequencing was performed on peripheral blood mononuclear cells (PBMCs), taken at new diagnosis, from a patient treated with antithyroid drugs. The receptors here all came from a woman aged 18 to 35 with Graves disease.

The CDR3 DNA reads as TGTGCCATCAGTGGGGCGGGAGGCACAGATACGCAGTATTTT. It yields the protein CAISGAGGTDTQYF. The chain couples TRBV10-3 to TRBJ2-3; 7 nucleotides match TRBD2. Losses at the gene ends were 4 bases for V and 1 base for J; bases not matched to a gene: 2. Germline V CDR1 and CDR2: ENHRY, SYGVKD. The CDR3 has 14 residues.

The CDR3 protein is CATQDRAGVRETQYF. CDR3 sequence (DNA): TGTGCCACCCAAGACAGGGCCGGGGTTCGAGAGACCCAGTACTTC. The gene calls are TRBV19 and TRBJ2-5; 7 bases match TRBD1. This CDR3 has 15 residues. Germline assignment: CDR1 LNHDA and CDR2 SQIVND (reference sequence). J gave up 4 bases and V 10 bases, and 15 bases lay outside the gene matches. Drawing the rest from reference TRBV19 and TRBJ2-5, the complete variable domain is DGGITQSPKYLFRKEGQNVTLSCEQNLNHDAMYWYRQDPGQGLRLIYYSQIVNDFQKGDIAEGYSVSREKKESFPLTVTSAQKNPTAFYLCATQDRAGVRETQYFGPGTRLLVL.

This clonotype was observed a few times. The J gene is TRBJ2-1, the V gene TRBV18, with 7 positions matching TRBD1. CDR3 size: 20 residues. The germline gives CDR1 KGHSH, CDR2 LQKENI. Losses at the gene ends were 2 bases for V and 2 bases for J; bases not matched to a gene: 18. The chain's CDR3 is CASSPKHGHDRVSTYNEQFF. CDR3 DNA: TGTGCCAGCTCACCAAAGCATGGACATGACAGGGTTAGCACCTACAATGAGCAGTTCTTC.

This clonotype showed up many times. CDR3 in DNA: TGTGCCAGCATCGGAAGGATATATAGCAATCAGCCCCAGCATTTT. Translation gives CASIGRIYSNQPQHF. The rearrangement links TRBV27 to TRBJ1-5, with D unresolved. Trimming took off 7 bases at V and 0 bases at J, with 13 bases between the two ends. The CDR3 runs to 15 residues. CDR1 and CDR2 from the germline V gene are MNHEY and SMNVEV (reference sequence).

In its sample, this clonotype was seen many times. The chain couples TRBV7-9 to TRBJ2-3; no clear D gene. Germline V CDR1 and CDR2: SEHNR, FQNEAQ (reference sequence). The germline V and J ends were trimmed by 5 bases and 4 bases, with 22 bases remaining between them. CDR3 size: 17 residues. The CDR3, as DNA: TGTGCCAGCAGCCAACCCTGGATACCGCTGATAGCAGATACGCAGTATTTT. This translates into CASSQPWIPLIADTQYF.